These 19 T cell receptor beta chains were all obtained from the same sample, sequenced in a study of CD8 T cells in ankylosing spondylitis. TCRdb itself ran the 5' RACE reads through MiXCR, one entry per CDR3 protein. The sample holds roughly 91,000 distinct CDR3 sequences, 8% to 10% seen once. The source material was blood, either unsorted or a sorted T cell fraction (not recorded which). Receptors originate from a male donor with ankylosing spondylitis or in good health (not recorded which).

This clonotype occurred a few times. This sequence joins TRBV18 and TRBJ2-3; D is possibly TRBD1 (5 bases). This CDR3 has 16 amino acids. Germline assignment: CDR1 KGHSH and CDR2 LQKENI. V was trimmed by 2 bases and J by 2 bases, leaving 14 bases between them. The CDR3 bases are TGTGCCAGCTCACCATTAGGGGCGGATGCCACAGATACGCAGTATTTT. Its translation: CASSPLGADATDTQYF.

The sample holds many counts of this clonotype. V usage is TRBV7-2 and J usage is TRBJ1-1; D gene ambiguous. This CDR3 comprises 14 residues. Trimming took 5 bases from V and 0 from J, leaving 10 bases between them. CDR1 is SGHTA and CDR2 is FQGNSA in the germline V gene. CDR3: CASSRERLNTEAFF. As DNA, the CDR3 is TGTGCCAGCAGCCGGGAGAGGCTGAACACTGAAGCTTTCTTT.

This clonotype was counted at least ten times. The chain has TRBV4-2 and TRBJ2-1; TRBD2 agrees at 7 bases. This CDR3 is built from 13 residues. V trimming: 1 base; J trimming: 9 bases; junction bases outside the gene matches: 3. CDR1 is LGHNA, CDR2 YNFKEQ, per germline. The CDR3 DNA follows: TGTGCCAGCAGCCAAGCACTAGCGAGTGAGCAGTTCTTC. Amino acids: CASSQALASEQFF.

This clonotype has ten or more counts. The V gene is TRBV29-1, the J gene TRBJ2-1, with D possibly matching TRBD1 (6 bases). There are 17 residues in the CDR3. With 8 bases removed from V and 0 bases from J, the gap between germline ends came to 23 bases. Germline assignment: CDR1 SQVTM and CDR2 ANQGSEA. The CDR3 sequence is CSTPGRGLSSSYNEQFF. CDR3 DNA sequence: TGCAGCACCCCCGGCAGGGGCCTTTCGAGCTCCTACAATGAGCAGTTCTTC.

This clonotype was counted only a few times. CDR3 nucleotides: TGTGCCAGCAGCCTCTATAGGGACACAGATACGCAGTATTTT. Translated, it gives CASSLYRDTDTQYF. The rearrangement uses TRBV7-2 and TRBJ2-3; D unresolved. The length of the CDR3 is 14 residues. The germline V gene encodes CDR1 SGHTA and CDR2 FQGNSA. The V gene lost 5 bases and the J gene lost 2 bases, with 11 bases spanning the gap.

This clonotype was seen ten or more times. This chain joins TRBV12-3 or TRBV12-4 and TRBJ1-4; the D is unclear. This CDR3 is 13 amino acids long. Trimming cost V 0 bases and J 5 bases, with 4 bases left between them. The CDR3 region has the DNA TGTGCCAGCAGTTTAGCGAGGAATGAAAAACTGTTTTTT. Amino acid sequence: CASSLARNEKLFF.

This clonotype was observed many times. The chain carries TRBV11-2 and TRBJ2-1; D gene ambiguous. CDR1 and CDR2 from the germline V gene are SGHAT and FQNNGV. Between the trimmed V and J ends, which lost 0 bases and 9 bases, there was a span of 6 bases. CDR3 length: 12 amino acids. This chain's CDR3 is CASSLDGSEQFF. CDR3 coding DNA: TGTGCCAGCAGCTTAGACGGAAGTGAGCAGTTCTTC.

This clonotype was counted many times. The chain uses TRBV10-2 and TRBJ2-3; 7 nucleotides agree with TRBD1. Trimming took 6 bases from V and 1 from J; bases not matched to a gene: 4. This CDR3 region has 14 residues. Germline-derived CDR1 and CDR2 are WSHSY and SAAADI. CDR3 DNA sequence: TGCGCCAGCAGCCAGGGACAGCGCACAGATACGCAGTATTTT. Amino acid sequence: CASSQGQRTDTQYF.

Many counts were recorded for this clonotype. The gene calls are TRBV4-3 and TRBJ1-1; 8 nucleotides line up with TRBD1. Losses at the gene ends were 2 bases for V and 5 bases for J; bases not matched to a gene: 7. Germline CDR1 is LGHNA and CDR2 is YSLEER. This CDR3 has 15 amino acids. CDR3 region: CASSQKTGDGTEAFF. CDR3 nucleotides: TGCGCCAGCAGCCAAAAGACAGGGGACGGTACTGAAGCTTTCTTT.

The table lists this clonotype with a few counts. The rearrangement uses TRBV20-1 and TRBJ1-2; D not resolved. The CDR3 runs 13 residues. With 0 bases removed from V and 8 bases from J, the gap between germline ends came to 13 bases. Germline values: CDR1 DFQATT, CDR2 SNEGSKA (reference sequence). In DNA, the CDR3 is TGCAGTGCTAGAGATGTCAAGGGTTTCGGCTACACCTTC. Protein sequence: CSARDVKGFGYTF.

This clonotype was counted many times. The chain uses TRBV11-2 and TRBJ1-1; D not resolved. The CDR3 has 12 amino acids. The V and J ends lost 5 bases and 3 bases respectively, with 7 bases between them. Germline CDR1 is SGHAT and CDR2 is FQNNGV. For the CDR3, the DNA is TGTGCCAGCAGCGGACGGTACACTGAAGCTTTCTTT. Translated, it gives CASSGRYTEAFF.

This clonotype was recorded many times. The rearrangement joins TRBV6-5 to TRBJ1-1; 7 bases are a match to TRBD1. The CDR3 extends over 15 amino acids. CDR1 is MNHEY and CDR2 is SVGAGI in the germline V gene. With V trimmed by 0 bases and J by 0 bases, 1 base remained unmatched. The CDR3 reads CASSYSTGMNTEAFF. The CDR3 DNA sequence: TGTGCCAGCAGTTACTCGACAGGGATGAACACTGAAGCTTTCTTT.

Ten or more counts support this clonotype. The junction does not match germline at one end; this may be a read error. V usage is TRBV7-7 and J usage is TRBJ2-5; D not resolved. The CDR3 covers 13 residues. From germline, CDR1 is SSHAT and CDR2 FNYEAQ (reference sequence). The CDR3: CASSLAPLETQYF. Written as DNA, the CDR3 is TGTGCTAGCAGCTTAGCCCCCCTAGAGACCCAGTACTTC.

Points on this clonotype: A much larger clonotype is one base distant, so this may be a read error. For the CDR3, the DNA is TGCAGTGCTAGAGCCGGGGCGCAGACCCAGTACTTC. Translated, it gives CSARAGAQTQYF. This chain joins TRBV20-1 and TRBJ2-5, with D possibly called TRBD1 or TRBD2 (5 bases each). The CDR3 loop spans 12 amino acids. CDR1 DFQATT and CDR2 SNEGSKA come from the germline V gene (reference sequence). Trimming removed 1 base from V and 6 bases from J, with 9 bases in between.

This clonotype was seen ten or more times. The chain combines TRBV18 with TRBJ1-1; a possible D gene is TRBD1 (5 bases). The V gene lost 0 bases and the J gene lost 2 bases, with 13 bases spanning the gap. Per germline, CDR1 KGHSH and CDR2 LQKENI. CDR3 length: 16 residues. The CDR3 DNA is TGTGCCAGCTCACCACCGAGGGGCGCTGGAAACACTGAAGCTTTCTTT. Protein sequence: CASSPPRGAGNTEAFF.

This clonotype was seen many times. The genes are TRBV10-3 and TRBJ2-2; possibly TRBD1 or TRBD2 for D (5 bases each). The CDR3 has 14 amino acids. V gave up 8 bases and J gave up 0 bases, with 10 bases separating them. The germline V gene encodes CDR1 ENHRY and CDR2 SYGVKD. The CDR3 sequence is CAIGGPSNTGELFF. For the CDR3, the DNA is TGTGCCATCGGGGGACCCTCGAACACCGGGGAGCTGTTTTTT.

The chain links TRBV19 to TRBJ1-5; a possible D gene is TRBD1 (6 bases). V was shortened by 5 bases and J by 0 bases, with 14 bases between the two germline ends. CDR3 size: 16 residues. Germline loops: CDR1 LNHDA, CDR2 SQIVND (reference sequence). The CDR3 protein is CASSLSGADSNQPQHF. The CDR3 nucleotides read TGTGCCAGTAGTTTATCAGGGGCAGATAGCAATCAGCCCCAGCATTTT. Variable domain in full (rest from reference TRBV19 and TRBJ1-5): DGGITQSPKYLFRKEGQNVTLSCEQNLNHDAMYWYRQDPGQGLRLIYYSQIVNDFQKGDIAEGYSVSREKKESFPLTVTSAQKNPTAFYLCASSLSGADSNQPQHFGDGTRLSIL.

This clonotype has at least ten counts. The V gene is TRBV7-9, the J gene TRBJ2-7, with D possibly called TRBD1 or TRBD2 (5 bases each). Germline CDR1 SEHNR, CDR2 FQNEAQ (reference sequence). V was clipped by 7 bases and J by 5 bases, with 18 bases between them. This CDR3 comprises 14 residues. The CDR3 coding sequence is TGTGCCAGCACCCCGGGAAGGGGTGAAGACGAGCAGTACTTC. Translation: CASTPGRGEDEQYF. Full variable domain (remainder filled in from reference TRBV7-9 and TRBJ2-7): DTGVSQNPRHKITKRGQNVTFRCDPISEHNRLYWYRQTLGQGPEFLTYFQNEAQLEKSRLLSDRFSAERPKGSFSTLEIQRTEQGDSAMYLCASTPGRGEDEQYFGPGTRLTVT.

The table lists this clonotype with a count of one. One end of the junction is discordant with germline, which a read error may explain. Written as DNA, the CDR3 is TGTGCCAGCAGCCAAGACGCCCTAGAGGAGATCCAGTACTTC. Residues: CASSQDALEEIQYF. The chain joins TRBV14 to TRBJ2-5, with unresolved D. The CDR3 is made up of 14 amino acids. Germline V lookup: CDR1 SGHDN, CDR2 FVKESK.